This TCR beta chain was identified during a study of metastatic and nonmetastatic thyroid tumors. This clone was observed at least ten times. Germline V gives CDR1 KGHSH, CDR2 LQKENI. The V and J ends lost 7 bases and 2 bases respectively, with 11 bases between them. There are 13 residues in the CDR3. Nobody among the patients had been given any treatment before thyroid surgery. Via MiXCR, TCRdb re-called the PCR reads. The table shows more than 20,000 clones, with about 25% occurring only once. The sequence was obtained from a female donor with papillary thyroid cancer or a benign thyroid nodule (not recorded which). Some clones in this sample may be carry-over from other donors' samples. The chain employs TRBV18 and TRBJ1-1, with a weak D call TRBD1 (5 bases). The sample was tumor tissue. The CDR3 coding sequence is TGTGCCAGCTATCCGACAGAAAACACTGAAGCTTTCTTT. Translating it yields CASYPTENTEAFF.